The source of this T cell receptor beta chain is a study of OX40 agonist ivuxolimab in advanced cancers. Across the study: Age averaged about 62 years (range roughly 23 to 79), and 82.7% were male. General observations from the study: With doses of 0.1-3.0 mg/kg, partial responders showed among the lowest clonal expansion.

Losses at the gene ends were 6 bases for V and 5 bases for J; bases not matched to a gene: 15. CDR1 is MDHEN, CDR2 SYDVKM, per germline. This CDR3 spans 16 amino acids. Turning to this clone: Antigen: not known.

Blood samples were obtained at baseline, cycle 4 day 1, and cycle 7 day 1. Generated by immunoSEQ multiplex PCR, the TCRdb table keeps only in-frame clones and is missing some. The repertoire holds tens of thousands of clones, with approximately 84% as singletons. The J gene is TRBJ2-5, the V gene TRBV28; 7 nucleotides align to TRBD1. The sequence came from an adult with an advanced solid tumor such as melanoma, head and neck, liver or kidney cancer. Sequencing was performed on CD4+ or CD8+ T cells sorted from blood, taken in a trial of the OX40 agonist ivuxolimab. The CDR3: CASSSGQALAFETQYF. Written as DNA, the CDR3 is TGTGCCAGCAGCTCCGGACAGGCGCTTGCGTTTGAGACCCAGTACTTC.